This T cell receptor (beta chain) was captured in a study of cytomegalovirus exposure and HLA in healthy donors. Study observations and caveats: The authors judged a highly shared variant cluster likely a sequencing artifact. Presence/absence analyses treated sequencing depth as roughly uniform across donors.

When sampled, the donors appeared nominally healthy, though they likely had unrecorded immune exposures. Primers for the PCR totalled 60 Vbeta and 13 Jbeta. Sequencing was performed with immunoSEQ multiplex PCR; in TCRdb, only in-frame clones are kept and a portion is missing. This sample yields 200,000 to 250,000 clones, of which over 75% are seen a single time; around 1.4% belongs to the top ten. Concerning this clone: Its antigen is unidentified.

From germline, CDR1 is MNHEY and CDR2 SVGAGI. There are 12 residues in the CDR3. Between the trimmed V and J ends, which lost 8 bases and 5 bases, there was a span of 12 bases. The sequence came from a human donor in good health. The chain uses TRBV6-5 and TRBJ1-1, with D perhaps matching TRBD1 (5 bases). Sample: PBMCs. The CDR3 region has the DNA TGTGCCAGCCGCGGGACGGCTACTGAAGCTTTCTTT. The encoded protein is CASRGTATEAFF.